This is a list of T cell receptor delta chains from one sample in a study of gamma-delta T cells after stem cell transplantation. TCRdb re-identified clones in the RT-PCR reads via CATT. The repertoire holds approximately 4,200 delta-chain clones, under 2% seen once, with less than 35% in the top ten. Sequences were obtained from gamma-delta T cells. All receptors come from a human donor. It is not recorded whose cells these are; they may come from a transplant donor. The CDR3 runs from the conserved cysteine through the conserved F or W. The D gene is left open where the match is weak. Rows may omit the clone size; those that give it use once, few, many or a size class.

J: TRDJ1
size: .
D: TRDD3
V: TRDV2
CDR3: CACDTLSGGFRTDKLIF
DNA: TGTGCCTGTGACACCTTATCTGGGGGATTTCGCACCGATAAACTCATCTTT

J: TRDJ1
size: medium-sized
D: .
V: TRDV2
CDR3: CACDLMDTPTDKLIF
DNA: TGTGCCTGTGACTTAATGGATACCCCCACCGATAAACTCATCTTT

J: TRDJ3
size: once
D: TRDD3
V: TRDV2
CDR3: CACDKATGGHSSWDTRQMFF
DNA: TGTGCCTGTGACAAAGCAACTGGGGGCCACAGCTCCTGGGACACCCGACAGATGTTTTTC

J: TRDJ1
size: medium-sized
D: .
V: TRDV2
CDR3: CACDTVGFNTDKLIF
DNA: TGTGCCTGTGACACCGTGGGGTTCAACACCGATAAACTCATCTTT

J: TRDJ3
size: .
D: TRDD3
V: TRDV2
CDR3: CACDPTGGYKSSWDTRQMFF
DNA: TGTGCCTGTGATCCTACTGGGGGATACAAGAGCTCCTGGGACACCCGACAGATGTTTTTC

J: TRDJ1
size: few
D: TRDD3
V: TRDV2
CDR3: CACVTLTGGHQRKLKLIF
DNA: TGTGCCTGTGTCACGCTGACTGGGGGACATCAACGTAAGCTCAAACTCATCTTT

J: TRDJ1
size: .
D: TRDD3
V: TRDV2
CDR3: CACDGLGDPTYTDKLIF
DNA: TGTGCCTGTGACGGACTGGGGGACCCGACATACACCGATAAACTCATCTTT

J: TRDJ1
size: few
D: TRDD3
V: TRDV2
CDR3: CACDTVYGGDTLPGDKLIF
DNA: TGTGCCTGTGACACGGTCTATGGGGGGGATACGCTCCCCGGGGATAAACTCATCTTT

J: TRDJ1
size: few
D: TRDD3
V: TRDV2
CDR3: CACDGLLGGTDKLIF
DNA: TGTGCCTGTGACGGATTACTGGGGGGTACCGATAAACTCATCTTT

J: TRDJ1
size: .
D: TRDD3
V: TRDV2
CDR3: CACDGLGDLLNTDKLIF
DNA: TGTGCTTGTGACGGACTGGGGGACCTTCTTAATACCGATAAACTCATCTTT

J: TRDJ1
size: few
D: TRDD3
V: TRDV2
CDR3: CACDVLGDRGPQPGNDKLIF
DNA: TGTGCCTGTGACGTACTGGGGGATAGGGGTCCACAACCAGGGAACGATAAACTCATCTTT

J: TRDJ1
size: few
D: TRDD3
V: TRDV2
CDR3: CACDTVDKTGGYLYTDKLIF
DNA: TGTGCCTGTGACACCGTCGACAAAACTGGGGGATACTTGTACACCGATAAACTCATCTTT

J: TRDJ3
size: medium-sized
D: TRDD3
V: TRDV2
CDR3: CACDTLTGGYAAASWDTRQMFF
DNA: TGTGCCTGTGACACTCTGACTGGGGGATACGCCGCGGCATCCTGGGACACCCGACAGATGTTTTTC

J: TRDJ1
size: few
D: .
V: TRDV2
CDR3: CACDPVSGAYTDKLIF
DNA: TGTGCCTGTGACCCCGTGAGTGGCGCGTACACCGATAAACTCATCTTT

J: TRDJ1
size: medium-sized
D: TRDD3
V: TRDV2
CDR3: CACDTVGDTLGIHKLIF
DNA: TGTGCCTGTGACACTGTGGGGGATACGCTCGGTATTCATAAACTCATCTTT

J: TRDJ1
size: .
D: TRDD3
V: TRDV2
CDR3: CACDSLLGDKGPDRMTDKLIF
DNA: TGTGCCTGTGACAGCCTCCTGGGGGATAAGGGACCAGACCGTATGACCGATAAACTCATCTTT

J: TRDJ3
size: many
D: TRDD3
V: TRDV2
CDR3: CACDATGGLSSWDTRQMFF
DNA: TGTGCCTGTGACGCTACTGGGGGGCTAAGCTCCTGGGACACCCGACAGATGTTTTTC